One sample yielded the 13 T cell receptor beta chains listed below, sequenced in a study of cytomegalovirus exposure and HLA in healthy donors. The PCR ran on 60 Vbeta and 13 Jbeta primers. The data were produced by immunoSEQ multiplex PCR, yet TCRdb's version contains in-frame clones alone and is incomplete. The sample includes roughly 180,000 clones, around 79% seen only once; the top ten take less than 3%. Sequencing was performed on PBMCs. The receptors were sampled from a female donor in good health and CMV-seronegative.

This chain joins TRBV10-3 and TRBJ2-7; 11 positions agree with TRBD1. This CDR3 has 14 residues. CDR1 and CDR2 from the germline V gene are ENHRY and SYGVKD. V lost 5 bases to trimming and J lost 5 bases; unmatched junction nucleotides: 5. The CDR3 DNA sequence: TGTGCCATCAGTCCCCGGGACAGGGGGGACGAGCAGTACTTC. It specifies CAISPRDRGDEQYF.

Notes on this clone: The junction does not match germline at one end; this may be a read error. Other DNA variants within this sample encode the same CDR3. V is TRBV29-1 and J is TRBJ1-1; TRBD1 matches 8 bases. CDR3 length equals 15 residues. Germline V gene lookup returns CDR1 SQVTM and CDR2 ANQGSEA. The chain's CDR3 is CSVEDRAEWNTEAFF. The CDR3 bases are TGCAGCGTTGAGGACAGGGCGGAATGGAACACTGAAGCTTTTTTT.

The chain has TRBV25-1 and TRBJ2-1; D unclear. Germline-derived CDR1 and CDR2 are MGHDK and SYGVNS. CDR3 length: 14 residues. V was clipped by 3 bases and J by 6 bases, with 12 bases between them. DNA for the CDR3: TGTGCCAGCAGTGATCTTGGAGATGCCAATGAGCAGTTCTTC. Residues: CASSDLGDANEQFF.

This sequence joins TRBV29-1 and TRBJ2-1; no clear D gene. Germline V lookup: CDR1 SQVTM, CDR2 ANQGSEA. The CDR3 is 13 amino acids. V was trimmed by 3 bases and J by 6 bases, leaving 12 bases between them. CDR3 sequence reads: CSVEQTPFNEQFF. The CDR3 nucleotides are TGCAGCGTTGAGCAGACTCCGTTCAATGAGCAGTTCTTC.

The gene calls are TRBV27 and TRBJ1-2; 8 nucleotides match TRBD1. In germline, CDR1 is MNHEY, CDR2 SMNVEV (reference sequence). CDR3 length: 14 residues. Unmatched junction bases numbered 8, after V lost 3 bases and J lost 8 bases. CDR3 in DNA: TGTGCCAGCAGTTTCAGGACAGGGATTCGCGGCTACACCTTC. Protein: CASSFRTGIRGYTF.

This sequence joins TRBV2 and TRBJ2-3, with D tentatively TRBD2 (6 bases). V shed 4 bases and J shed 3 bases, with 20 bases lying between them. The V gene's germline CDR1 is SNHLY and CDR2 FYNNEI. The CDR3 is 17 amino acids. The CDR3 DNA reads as TGTGCCAGCAGTGTAGAAGGCCTAGCGTTAGGTACAGATACGCAGTATTTT. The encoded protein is CASSVEGLALGTDTQYF.

The CDR3 DNA reads as TGTGCCAGCAGCGTGACAGGGACAGATACGCAGTATTTT. Residues: CASSVTGTDTQYF. The chain carries TRBV6-4 and TRBJ2-3; 7 bases are shared with TRBD1. Germline-derived CDR1 and CDR2 are MRHNA and SNTAGT. CDR3 size: 13 residues. V was clipped by 6 bases and J by 3 bases; unmatched bases: 3.

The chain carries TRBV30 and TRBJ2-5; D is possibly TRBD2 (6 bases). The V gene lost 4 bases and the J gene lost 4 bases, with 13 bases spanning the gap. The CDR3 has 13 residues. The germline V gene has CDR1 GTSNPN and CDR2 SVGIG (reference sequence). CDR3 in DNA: TGTGCCTGGACCCTCCCCGGGGGAGAGACCCAGTACTTC. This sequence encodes CAWTLPGGETQYF.

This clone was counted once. CDR3 DNA sequence: TGTGCCAGCAGCCTCCGGGACAACCAAATCTACGAGCAGTACTTC. Translation gives CASSLRDNQIYEQYF. The chain links TRBV4-2 to TRBJ2-7; TRBD1 is a possible D gene (6 bases). The V gene's germline CDR1 is LGHNA and CDR2 YNFKEQ. V was clipped by 4 bases and J by 3 bases, with 16 bases between them. The CDR3 has 15 residues.

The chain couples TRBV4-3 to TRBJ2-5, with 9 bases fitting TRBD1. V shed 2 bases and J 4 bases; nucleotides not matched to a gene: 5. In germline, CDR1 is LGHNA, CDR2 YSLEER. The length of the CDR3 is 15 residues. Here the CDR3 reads CASSQTGTGTETQYF. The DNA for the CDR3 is TGCGCCAGCAGCCAAACCGGGACAGGGACAGAGACCCAGTACTTC.

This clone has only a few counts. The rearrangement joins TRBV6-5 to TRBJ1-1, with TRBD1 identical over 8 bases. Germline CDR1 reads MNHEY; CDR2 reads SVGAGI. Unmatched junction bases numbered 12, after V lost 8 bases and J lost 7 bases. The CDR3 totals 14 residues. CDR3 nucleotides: TGTGCCAGCTTAGGGAGGGCAGGGGGCAGTGAAGCTTTCTTT. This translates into CASLGRAGGSEAFF.

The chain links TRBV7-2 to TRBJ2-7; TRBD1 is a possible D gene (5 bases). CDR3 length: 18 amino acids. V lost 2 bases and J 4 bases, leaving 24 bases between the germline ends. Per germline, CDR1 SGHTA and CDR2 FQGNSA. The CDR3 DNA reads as TGTGCCAGCAGCTTAAACCCCCTAGGGGCCCGACCTGAATACGAGCAGTACTTC. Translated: CASSLNPLGARPEYEQYF.

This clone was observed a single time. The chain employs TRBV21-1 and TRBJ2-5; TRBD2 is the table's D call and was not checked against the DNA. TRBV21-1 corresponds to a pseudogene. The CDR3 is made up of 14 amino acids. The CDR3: CASSKTGYGEGQYF. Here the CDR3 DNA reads TGTGCCAGCAGCAAGACCGGGTACGGAGAGGGCCAGTACTTC.